This T cell receptor (beta chain) was captured in a study of Tregs in tolerant kidney transplant recipients. Study-wide results and caveats: Tregs expanded with activated donor B cells seemed most donor-specific. This study did not directly address biological reproducibility. Validation in larger populations is needed because few patients were studied.

This CDR3 contains 16 residues. Looked up from germline, CDR1 is MNHEY and CDR2 is SVGAGI. V lost 0 bases and J lost 2, with 14 bases in between. For this clone: Its antigen is as yet unknown.

Here immunoSEQ multiplex PCR was the method, and the copy in TCRdb shows in-frame clones only, minus some. The data show 200,000 to 300,000 clones, roughly 80% seen once. This TCR was recovered from a human donor in good health. Sequenced input: CD4+ T cells from blood. The gene calls are TRBV6-5 and TRBJ2-7; maybe TRBD2 (6 bases). CDR3 region: CASSYSRGSATYEQYF. Here the CDR3 DNA reads TGTGCCAGCAGTTACTCCCGGGGGTCCGCCACCTACGAGCAGTACTTC.